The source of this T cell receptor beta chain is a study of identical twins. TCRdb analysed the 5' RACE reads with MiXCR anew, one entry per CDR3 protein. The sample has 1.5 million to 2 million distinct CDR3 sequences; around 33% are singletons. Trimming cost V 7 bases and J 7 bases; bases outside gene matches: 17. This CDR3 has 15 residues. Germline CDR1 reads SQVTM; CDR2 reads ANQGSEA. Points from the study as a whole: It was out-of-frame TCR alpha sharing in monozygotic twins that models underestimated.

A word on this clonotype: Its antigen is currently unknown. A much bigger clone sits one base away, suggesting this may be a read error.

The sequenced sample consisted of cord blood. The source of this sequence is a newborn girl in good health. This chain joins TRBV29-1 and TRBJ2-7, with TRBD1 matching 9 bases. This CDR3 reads CSAPNRDRVYNEQYF. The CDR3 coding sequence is TGCAGCGCACCAAATCGGGACAGGGTCTACAATGAGCAGTACTTC.